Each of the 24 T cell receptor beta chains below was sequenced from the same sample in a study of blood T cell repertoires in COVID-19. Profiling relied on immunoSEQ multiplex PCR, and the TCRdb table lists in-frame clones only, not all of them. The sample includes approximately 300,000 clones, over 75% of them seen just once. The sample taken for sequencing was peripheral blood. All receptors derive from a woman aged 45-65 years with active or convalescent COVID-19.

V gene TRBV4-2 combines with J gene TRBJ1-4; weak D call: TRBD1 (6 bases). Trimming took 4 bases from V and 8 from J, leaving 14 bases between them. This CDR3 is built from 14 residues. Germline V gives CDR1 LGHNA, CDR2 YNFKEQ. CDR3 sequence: CASSPGGAGEKLFF. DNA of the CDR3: TGTGCCAGCAGCCCCGGGGGGGCAGGGGAAAAACTGTTTTTT.

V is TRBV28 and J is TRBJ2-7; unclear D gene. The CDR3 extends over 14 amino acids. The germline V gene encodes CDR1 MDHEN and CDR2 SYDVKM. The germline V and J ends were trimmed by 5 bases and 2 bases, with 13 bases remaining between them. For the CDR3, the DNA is TGTGCCAGCAGTCCGCCCACTAAAGCCTACGAGCAGTACTTC. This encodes CASSPPTKAYEQYF.

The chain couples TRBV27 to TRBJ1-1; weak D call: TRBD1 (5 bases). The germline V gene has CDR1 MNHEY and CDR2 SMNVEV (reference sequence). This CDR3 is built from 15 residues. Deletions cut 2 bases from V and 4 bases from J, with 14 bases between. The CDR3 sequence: CASSLKGRGSTEAFF. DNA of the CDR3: TGTGCCAGCAGTTTAAAGGGGAGGGGAAGCACTGAAGCTTTCTTT.

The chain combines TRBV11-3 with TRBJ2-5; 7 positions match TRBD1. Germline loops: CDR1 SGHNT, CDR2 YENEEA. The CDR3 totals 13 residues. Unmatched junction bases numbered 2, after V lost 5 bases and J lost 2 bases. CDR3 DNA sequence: TGTGCCAGCAGCCAGGACAGGCAAGAGACCCAGTACTTC. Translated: CASSQDRQETQYF.

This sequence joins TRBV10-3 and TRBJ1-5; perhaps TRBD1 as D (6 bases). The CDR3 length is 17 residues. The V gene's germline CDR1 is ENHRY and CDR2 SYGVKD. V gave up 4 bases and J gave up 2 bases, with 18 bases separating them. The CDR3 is CAISGRAGEGGNQPQHF. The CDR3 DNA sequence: TGTGCCATCAGTGGACGGGCAGGGGAGGGAGGCAATCAGCCCCAGCATTTT.

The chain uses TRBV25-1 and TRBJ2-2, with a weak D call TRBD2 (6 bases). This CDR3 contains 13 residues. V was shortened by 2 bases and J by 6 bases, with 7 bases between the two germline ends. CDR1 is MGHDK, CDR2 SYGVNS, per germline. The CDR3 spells CASSEGGAGELFF. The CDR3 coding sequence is TGTGCCAGCAGTGAAGGAGGGGCCGGGGAGCTGTTTTTT.

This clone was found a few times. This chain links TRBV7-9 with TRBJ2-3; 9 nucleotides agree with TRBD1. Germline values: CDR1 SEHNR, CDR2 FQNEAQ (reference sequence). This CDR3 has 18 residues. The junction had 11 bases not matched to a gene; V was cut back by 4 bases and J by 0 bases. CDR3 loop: CASSSWGQTGGSTDTQYF. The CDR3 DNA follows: TGTGCCAGCAGCTCCTGGGGCCAGACAGGGGGAAGCACAGATACGCAGTATTTT.

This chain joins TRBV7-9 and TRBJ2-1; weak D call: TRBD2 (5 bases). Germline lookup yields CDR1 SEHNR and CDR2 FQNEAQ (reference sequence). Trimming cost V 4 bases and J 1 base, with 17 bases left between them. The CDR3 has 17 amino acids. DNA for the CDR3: TGTGCCAGCAGCTCCCCCGGGGTATTACCGTCCTACAATGAGCAGTTCTTC. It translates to CASSSPGVLPSYNEQFF.

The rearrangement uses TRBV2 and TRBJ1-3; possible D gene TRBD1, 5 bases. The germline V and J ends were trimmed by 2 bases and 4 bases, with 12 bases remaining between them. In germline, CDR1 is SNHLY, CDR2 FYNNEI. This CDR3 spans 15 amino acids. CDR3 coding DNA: TGTGCCAGCAGTGAAAATCGGGGACTAGGAAACACCATATATTTT. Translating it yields CASSENRGLGNTIYF.

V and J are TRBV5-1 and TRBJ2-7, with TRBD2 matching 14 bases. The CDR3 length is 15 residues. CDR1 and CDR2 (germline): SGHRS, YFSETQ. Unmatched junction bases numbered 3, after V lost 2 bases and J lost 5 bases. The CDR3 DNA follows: TGCGCCAGCAGCTTCGGGACTAGCGGGAGTGACGAGCAGTACTTC. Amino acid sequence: CASSFGTSGSDEQYF.

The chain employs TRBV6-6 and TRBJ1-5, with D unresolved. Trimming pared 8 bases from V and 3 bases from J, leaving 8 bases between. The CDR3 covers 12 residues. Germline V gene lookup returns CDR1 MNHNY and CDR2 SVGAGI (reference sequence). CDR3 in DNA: TGTGCCAGCCGGGGTACCAATCAGCCCCAGCATTTT. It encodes CASRGTNQPQHF.

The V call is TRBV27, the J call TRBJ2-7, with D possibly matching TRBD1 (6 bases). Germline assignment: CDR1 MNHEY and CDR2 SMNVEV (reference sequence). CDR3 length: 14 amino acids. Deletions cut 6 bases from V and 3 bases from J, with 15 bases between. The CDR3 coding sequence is TGTGCCAGCAGACTCATCCGGGACAACTACGAGCAGTACTTC. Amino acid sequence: CASRLIRDNYEQYF.

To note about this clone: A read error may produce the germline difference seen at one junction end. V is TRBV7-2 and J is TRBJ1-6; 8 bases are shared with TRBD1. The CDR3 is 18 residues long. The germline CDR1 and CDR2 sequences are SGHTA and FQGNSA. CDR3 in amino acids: CASSLAQGAQRYSSPLHF. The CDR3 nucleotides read TGTGCCAGCAGCTTAGCCCAGGGGGCGCAACGTTATAGTTCACCCCTCCACTTT.

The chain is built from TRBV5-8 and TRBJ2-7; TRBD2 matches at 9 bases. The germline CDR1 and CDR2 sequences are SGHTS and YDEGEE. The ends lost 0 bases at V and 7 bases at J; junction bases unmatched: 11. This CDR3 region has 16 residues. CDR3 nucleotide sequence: TGTGCCAGCAGCTTGGACATGGGAGCGGGAGGCCGGGAGCAGTACTTC. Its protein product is CASSLDMGAGGREQYF.

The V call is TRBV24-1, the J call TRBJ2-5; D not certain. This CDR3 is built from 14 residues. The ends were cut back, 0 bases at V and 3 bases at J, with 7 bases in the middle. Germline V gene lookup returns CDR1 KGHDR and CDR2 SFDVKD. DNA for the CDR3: TGTGCCACCAGTGATTTGTGGGCAGAAGAGACCCAGTACTTC. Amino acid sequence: CATSDLWAEETQYF.

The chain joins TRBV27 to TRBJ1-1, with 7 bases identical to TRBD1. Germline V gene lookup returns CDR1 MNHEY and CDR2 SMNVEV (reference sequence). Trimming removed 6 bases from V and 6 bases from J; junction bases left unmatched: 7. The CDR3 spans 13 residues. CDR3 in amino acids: CASSYDRVAEAFF. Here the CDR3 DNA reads TGTGCCAGCAGCTACGACAGGGTAGCTGAAGCTTTCTTT.

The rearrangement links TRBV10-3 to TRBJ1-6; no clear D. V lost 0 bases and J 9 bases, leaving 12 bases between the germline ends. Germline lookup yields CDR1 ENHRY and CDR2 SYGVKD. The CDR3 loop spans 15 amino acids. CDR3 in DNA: TGTGCCATCAGTGAGTCGAGGGTAGTGGGTTCACCCCTCCACTTT. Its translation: CAISESRVVGSPLHF.

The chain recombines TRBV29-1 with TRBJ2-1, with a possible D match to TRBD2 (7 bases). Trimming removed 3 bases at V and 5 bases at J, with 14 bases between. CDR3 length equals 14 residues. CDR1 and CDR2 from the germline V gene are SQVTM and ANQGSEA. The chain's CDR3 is CSVDRRGLNNEQFF. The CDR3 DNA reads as TGCAGCGTTGATCGGCGGGGGCTCAACAATGAGCAGTTCTTC.

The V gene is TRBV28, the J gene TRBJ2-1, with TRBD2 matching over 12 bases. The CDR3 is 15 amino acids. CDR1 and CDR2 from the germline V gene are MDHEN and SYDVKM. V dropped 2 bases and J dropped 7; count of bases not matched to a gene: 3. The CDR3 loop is CASSLTTSGRNEQFF. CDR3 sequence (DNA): TGTGCCAGCAGTTTAACGACTAGCGGGAGAAATGAGCAGTTCTTC.

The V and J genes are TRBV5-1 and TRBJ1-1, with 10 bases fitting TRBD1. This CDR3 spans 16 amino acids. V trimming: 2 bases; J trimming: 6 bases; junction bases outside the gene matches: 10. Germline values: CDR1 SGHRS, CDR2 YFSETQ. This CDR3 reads CASSFGTGVGFAEAFF. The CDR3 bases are TGCGCCAGCAGCTTCGGGACAGGGGTCGGTTTCGCTGAAGCTTTCTTT.

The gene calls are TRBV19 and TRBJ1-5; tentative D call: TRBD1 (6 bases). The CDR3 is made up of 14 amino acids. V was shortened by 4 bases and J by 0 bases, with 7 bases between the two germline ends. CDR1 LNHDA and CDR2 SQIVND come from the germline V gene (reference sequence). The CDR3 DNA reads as TGTGCCAGTAGTAGGACAGATAGCAATCAGCCCCAGCATTTT. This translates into CASSRTDSNQPQHF.

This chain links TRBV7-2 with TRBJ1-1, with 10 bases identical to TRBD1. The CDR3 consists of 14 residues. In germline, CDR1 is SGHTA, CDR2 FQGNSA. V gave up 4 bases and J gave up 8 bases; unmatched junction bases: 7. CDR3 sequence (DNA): TGTGCCAGCAGCTCGGGACAGGGGTTTTCAGAAGCTTTCTTT. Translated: CASSSGQGFSEAFF.

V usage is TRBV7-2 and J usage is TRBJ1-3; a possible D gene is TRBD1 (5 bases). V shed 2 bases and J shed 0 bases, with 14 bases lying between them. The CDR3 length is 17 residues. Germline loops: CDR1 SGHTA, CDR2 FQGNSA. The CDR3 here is CASSLMARTYSGNTIYF. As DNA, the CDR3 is TGTGCCAGCAGCTTAATGGCTCGGACATACTCTGGAAACACCATATATTTT.

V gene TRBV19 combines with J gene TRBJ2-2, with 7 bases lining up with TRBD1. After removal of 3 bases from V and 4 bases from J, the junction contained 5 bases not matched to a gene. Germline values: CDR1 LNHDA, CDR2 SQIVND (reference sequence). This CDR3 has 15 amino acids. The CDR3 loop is CASSIRDRLTGELFF. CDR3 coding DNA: TGTGCCAGTAGTATCCGGGACAGACTCACCGGGGAGCTGTTTTTT.